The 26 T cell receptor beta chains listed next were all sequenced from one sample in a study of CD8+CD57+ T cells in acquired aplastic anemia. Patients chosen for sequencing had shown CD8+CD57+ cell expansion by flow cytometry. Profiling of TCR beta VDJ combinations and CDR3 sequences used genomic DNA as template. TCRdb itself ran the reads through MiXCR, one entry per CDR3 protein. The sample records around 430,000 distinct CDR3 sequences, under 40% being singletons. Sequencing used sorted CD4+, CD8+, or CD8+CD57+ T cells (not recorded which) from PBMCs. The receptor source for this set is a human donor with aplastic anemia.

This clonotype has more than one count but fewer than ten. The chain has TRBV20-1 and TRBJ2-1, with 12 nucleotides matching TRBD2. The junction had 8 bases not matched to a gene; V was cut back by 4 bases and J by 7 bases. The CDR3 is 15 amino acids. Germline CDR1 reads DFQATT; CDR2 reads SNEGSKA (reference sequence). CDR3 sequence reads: CSATRTSGIGNEQFF. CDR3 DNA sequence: TGCAGTGCTACCAGGACTAGCGGGATTGGGAATGAGCAGTTCTTC.

The CDR3 DNA follows: TGTGCCAGCTTCGACAGGGACAGCGAGCAGTACTTC. Translated: CASFDRDSEQYF. V usage is TRBV25-1 and J usage is TRBJ2-7; 7 nucleotides match TRBD1. V gave up 8 bases and J gave up 6 bases; unmatched junction bases: 7. There are 12 residues in the CDR3. The V gene's germline CDR1 is MGHDK and CDR2 SYGVNS.

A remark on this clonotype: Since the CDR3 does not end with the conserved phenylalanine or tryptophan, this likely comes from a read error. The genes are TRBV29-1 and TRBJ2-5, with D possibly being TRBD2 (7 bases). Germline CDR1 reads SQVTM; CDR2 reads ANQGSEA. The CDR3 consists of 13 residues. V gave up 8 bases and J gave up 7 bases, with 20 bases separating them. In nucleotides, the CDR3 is TGCAGCCTAGCGGACCCCCTGACAGGGACCCAGTACCTC. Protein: CSLADPLTGTQYL.

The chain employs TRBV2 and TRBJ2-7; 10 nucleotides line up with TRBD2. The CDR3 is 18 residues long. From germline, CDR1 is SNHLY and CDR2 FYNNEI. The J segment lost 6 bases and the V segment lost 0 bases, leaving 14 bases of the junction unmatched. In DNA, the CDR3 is TGTGCCAGCAGTGAAGCCTCTAGCGGGAGATTTCCTGAAGCCGAGCAGTACTTC. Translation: CASSEASSGRFPEAEQYF.

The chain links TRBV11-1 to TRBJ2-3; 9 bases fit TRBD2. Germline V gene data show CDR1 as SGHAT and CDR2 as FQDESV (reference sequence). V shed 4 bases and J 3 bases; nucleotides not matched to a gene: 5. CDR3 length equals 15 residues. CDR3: CASSSRGGETDTQYF. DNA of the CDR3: TGTGCCAGCAGCTCACGCGGGGGGGAAACAGATACGCAGTATTTT.

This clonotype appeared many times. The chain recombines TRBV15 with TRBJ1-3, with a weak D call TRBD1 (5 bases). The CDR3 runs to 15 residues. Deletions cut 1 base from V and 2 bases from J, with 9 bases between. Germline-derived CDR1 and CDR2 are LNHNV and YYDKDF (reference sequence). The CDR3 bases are TGTGCCACCAGCAGAGGGTCAGGGCCTGGAAACACCATATATTTT. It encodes CATSRGSGPGNTIYF.

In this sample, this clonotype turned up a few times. The CDR3 coding sequence is TGTGCCAGTGGGACAGAAGGGCAGTATTTT. Amino acid sequence: CASGTEGQYF. The V call is TRBV7-9, the J call TRBJ2-3, with TRBD1 identical over 7 bases. The CDR3 spans 10 residues. V was pared by 9 bases and J by 11 bases, with 5 bases of the junction left unmatched. The germline gives CDR1 SEHNR, CDR2 FQNEAQ (reference sequence).

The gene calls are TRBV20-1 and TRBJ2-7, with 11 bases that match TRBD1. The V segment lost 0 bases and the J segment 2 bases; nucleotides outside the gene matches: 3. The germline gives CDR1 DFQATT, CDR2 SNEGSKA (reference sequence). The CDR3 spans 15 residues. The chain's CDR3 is CSAREGQGGTYEQYF. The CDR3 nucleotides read TGCAGTGCTAGAGAGGGACAGGGGGGGACCTACGAGCAGTACTTC.

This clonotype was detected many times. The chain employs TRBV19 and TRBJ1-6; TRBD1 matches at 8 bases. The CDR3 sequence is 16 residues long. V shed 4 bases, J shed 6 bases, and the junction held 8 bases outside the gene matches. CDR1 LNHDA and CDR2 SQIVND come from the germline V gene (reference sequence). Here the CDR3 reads CASSTQGVVGNSPLHF. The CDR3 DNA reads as TGTGCCAGTAGTACACAGGGGGTGGTAGGTAATTCACCCCTCCACTTT.

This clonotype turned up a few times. For the CDR3, the DNA is TGTGCCAGCACGCGGACAGCACAAGAGACCCAGTACTTC. It yields the protein CASTRTAQETQYF. The chain recombines TRBV6-5 with TRBJ2-5; D perhaps matches TRBD1 (6 bases). CDR3 length equals 13 residues. CDR1 MNHEY and CDR2 SVGAGI come from the germline V gene. Trimming pared 7 bases from V and 2 bases from J, leaving 11 bases between.

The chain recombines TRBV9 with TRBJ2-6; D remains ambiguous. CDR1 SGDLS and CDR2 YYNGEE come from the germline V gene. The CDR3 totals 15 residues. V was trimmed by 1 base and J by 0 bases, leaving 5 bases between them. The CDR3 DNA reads TGTGCCAGCAGCGTAAGTGACTCTGGGGCCAACGTCCTGACTTTC. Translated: CASSVSDSGANVLTF.

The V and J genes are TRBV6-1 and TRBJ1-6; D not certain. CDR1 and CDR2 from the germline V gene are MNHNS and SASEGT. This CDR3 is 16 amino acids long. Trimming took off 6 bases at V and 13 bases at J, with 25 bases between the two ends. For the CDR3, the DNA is TGTGCCAGCAGCCCCCCGAGACGGGGTGGGAGTTCGCCCCTCCACTTT. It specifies CASSPPRRGGSSPLHF.

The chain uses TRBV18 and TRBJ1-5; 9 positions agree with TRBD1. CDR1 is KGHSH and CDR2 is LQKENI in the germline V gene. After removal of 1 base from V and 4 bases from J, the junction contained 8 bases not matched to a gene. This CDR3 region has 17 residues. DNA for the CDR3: TGTGCCAGCTCACCACTACCCGGGACAGGGACGAATCAGCCCCAGCATTTT. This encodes CASSPLPGTGTNQPQHF.

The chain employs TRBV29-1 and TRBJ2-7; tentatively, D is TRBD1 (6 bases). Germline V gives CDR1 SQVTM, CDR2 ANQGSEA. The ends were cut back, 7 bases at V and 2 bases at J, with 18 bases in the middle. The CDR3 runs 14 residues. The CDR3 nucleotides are TGCAGCGCTATAAATCAACAGGGTCCCTACGAGCAGTACTTC. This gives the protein CSAINQQGPYEQYF.

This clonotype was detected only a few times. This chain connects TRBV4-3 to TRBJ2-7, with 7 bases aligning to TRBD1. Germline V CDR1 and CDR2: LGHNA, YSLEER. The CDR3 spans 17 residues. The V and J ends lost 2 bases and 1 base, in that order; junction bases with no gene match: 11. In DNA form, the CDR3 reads TGCGCCAGCAGCCAAATCCTAACGGGACAGAGGTCCTACGAGCAGTACTTC. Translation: CASSQILTGQRSYEQYF.

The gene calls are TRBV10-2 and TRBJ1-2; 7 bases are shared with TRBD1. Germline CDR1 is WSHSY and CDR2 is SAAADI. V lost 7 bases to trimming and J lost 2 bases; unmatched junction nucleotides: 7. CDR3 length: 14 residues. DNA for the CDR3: TGCGCCAGCACCGCCACAGGGGTCAACTATGGCTACACCTTC. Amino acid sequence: CASTATGVNYGYTF.

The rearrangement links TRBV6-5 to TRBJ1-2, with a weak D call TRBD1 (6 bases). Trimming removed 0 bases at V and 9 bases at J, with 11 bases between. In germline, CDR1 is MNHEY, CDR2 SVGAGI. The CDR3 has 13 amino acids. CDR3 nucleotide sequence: TGTGCCAGCAGTTACTCGACAGGACATAGCTACACCTTC. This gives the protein CASSYSTGHSYTF.

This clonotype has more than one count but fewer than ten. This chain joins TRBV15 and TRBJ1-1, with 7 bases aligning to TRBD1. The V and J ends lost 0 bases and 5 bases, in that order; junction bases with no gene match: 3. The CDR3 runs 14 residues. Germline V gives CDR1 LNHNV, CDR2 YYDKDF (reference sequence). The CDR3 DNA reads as TGTGCCACCAGCAGAGACAGGGGGAGGACTGAAGCTTTCTTT. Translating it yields CATSRDRGRTEAFF.

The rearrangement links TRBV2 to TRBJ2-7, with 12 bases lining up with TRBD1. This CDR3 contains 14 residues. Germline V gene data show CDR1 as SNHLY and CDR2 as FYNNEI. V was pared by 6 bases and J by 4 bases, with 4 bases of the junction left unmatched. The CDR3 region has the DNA TGTGCCAGCAGGGGACAGGGGGCGGTGTACGAGCAGTACTTC. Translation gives CASRGQGAVYEQYF.

DNA for the CDR3: TGTGCCAGCAGCCAAATACAGGGGACGAGCTCCTATAATTCACCCCTCCACTTT. This gives the protein CASSQIQGTSSYNSPLHF. The genes are TRBV3-1 and TRBJ1-6; 7 bases agree with TRBD1. CDR3 length equals 18 residues. The germline V gene has CDR1 LGHDT and CDR2 YNNKEL (reference sequence). V shed 2 bases and J 0 bases; nucleotides not matched to a gene: 7.

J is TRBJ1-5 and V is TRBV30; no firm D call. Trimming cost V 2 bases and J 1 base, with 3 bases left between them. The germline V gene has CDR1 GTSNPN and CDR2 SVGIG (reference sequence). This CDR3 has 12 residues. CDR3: CAWSSSNQPQHF. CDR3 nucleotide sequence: TGTGCCTGGAGTAGCAGCAATCAGCCCCAGCATTTT. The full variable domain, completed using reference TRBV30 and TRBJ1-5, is SQTIHQWPATLVQPVGSPLSLECTVEGTSNPNLYWYRQAAGRGLQLLFYSVGIGQISSEVPQNLSASRPQDRQFILSSKKLLLSDSGFYLCAWSSSNQPQHFGDGTRLSIL.

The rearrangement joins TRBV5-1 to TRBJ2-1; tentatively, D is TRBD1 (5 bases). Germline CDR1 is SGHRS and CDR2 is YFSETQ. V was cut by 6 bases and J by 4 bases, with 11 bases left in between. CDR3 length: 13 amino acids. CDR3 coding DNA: TGCGCCAGCACTCTAGACAGTTACAATGAGCAGTTCTTC. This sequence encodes CASTLDSYNEQFF.

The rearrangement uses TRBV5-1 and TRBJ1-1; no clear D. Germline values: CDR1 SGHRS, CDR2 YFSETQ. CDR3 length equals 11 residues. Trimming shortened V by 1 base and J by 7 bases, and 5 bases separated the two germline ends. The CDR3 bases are TGCGCCAGCAGCTTGAGGAATGAAGCTTTCTTT. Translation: CASSLRNEAFF.

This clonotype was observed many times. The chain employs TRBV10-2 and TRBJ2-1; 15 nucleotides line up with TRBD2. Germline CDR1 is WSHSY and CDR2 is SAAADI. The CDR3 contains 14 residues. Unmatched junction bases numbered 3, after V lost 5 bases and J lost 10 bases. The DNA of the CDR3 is TGCGCCAGCAGTCCCGGACTAGCGGGAGGGGAGCAGTTCTTC. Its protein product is CASSPGLAGGEQFF.

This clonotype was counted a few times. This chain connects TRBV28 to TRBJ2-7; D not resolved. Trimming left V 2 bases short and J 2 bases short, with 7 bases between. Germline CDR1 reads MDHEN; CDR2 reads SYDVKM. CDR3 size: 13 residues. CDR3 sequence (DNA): TGTGCCAGCAGTTTAGTCTCCCCCTACGAGCAGTACTTC. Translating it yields CASSLVSPYEQYF. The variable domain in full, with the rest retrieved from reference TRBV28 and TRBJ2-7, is DVKVTQSSRYLVKRTGEKVFLECVQDMDHENMFWYRQDPGLGLRLIYFSYDVKMKEKGDIPEGYSVSREKKERFSLILESASTNQTSMYLCASSLVSPYEQYFGPGTRLTVT.

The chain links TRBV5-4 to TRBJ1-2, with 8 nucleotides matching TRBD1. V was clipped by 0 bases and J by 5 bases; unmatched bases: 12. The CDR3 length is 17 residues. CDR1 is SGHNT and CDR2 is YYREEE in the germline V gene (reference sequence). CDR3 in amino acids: CASSLAGATGVGYGYTF. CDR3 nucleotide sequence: TGTGCCAGCAGCTTGGCCGGGGCGACAGGGGTAGGATATGGCTACACCTTC.